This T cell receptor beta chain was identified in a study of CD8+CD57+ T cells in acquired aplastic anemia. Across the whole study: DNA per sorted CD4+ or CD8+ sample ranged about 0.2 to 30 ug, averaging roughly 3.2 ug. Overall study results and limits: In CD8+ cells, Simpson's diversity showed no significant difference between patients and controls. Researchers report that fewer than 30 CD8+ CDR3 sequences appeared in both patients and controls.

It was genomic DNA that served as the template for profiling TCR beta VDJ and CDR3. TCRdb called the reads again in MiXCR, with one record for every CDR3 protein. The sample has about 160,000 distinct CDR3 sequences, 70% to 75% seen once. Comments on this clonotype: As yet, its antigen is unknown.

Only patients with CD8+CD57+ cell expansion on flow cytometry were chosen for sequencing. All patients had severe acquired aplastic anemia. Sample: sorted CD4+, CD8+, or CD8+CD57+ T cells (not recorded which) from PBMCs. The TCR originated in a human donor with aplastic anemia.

CDR3 region: CSAGQGARDTQYF. DNA of the CDR3: TGCAGTGCTGGACAGGGGGCGAGGGATACGCAGTATTTT. V and J are TRBV20-1 and TRBJ2-3, with 11 bases fitting TRBD1. Trimming at V came to 5 bases and at J to 6 bases, leaving 4 bases not matched to a gene. This CDR3 comprises 13 residues. Germline V gene data show CDR1 as DFQATT and CDR2 as SNEGSKA (reference sequence).